Listed below are T cell receptor beta chains from one sample, sequenced in a study of blood T cell repertoires in COVID-19. Produced via immunoSEQ multiplex PCR; TCRdb's table is partial and in-frame only. The sample carries more than 85,000 clones, 88% recorded once. Sequenced input: peripheral blood. The receptors shown here come from a woman aged 45-60 years with acute or convalescent COVID-19. Each CDR3 is given with its conserved first and last residue. D genes are given only for firm matches. Size tells how often a clone was seen (once, few, many) or the class of an expanded clone, and some rows leave it out.

>TRBV7-2|TRBJ2-7|TRBD2|-
CASSKAGASYEQYF
TGTGCCAGCAGCAAGGCGGGAGCTTCCTACGAGCAGTACTTC
>TRBV18|TRBJ1-3|-|once
CASSRLDSVSGNTIYF
TGTGCCAGCTCACGTTTAGACAGCGTCTCTGGAAACACCATATATTTT
>TRBV30|TRBJ2-7|TRBD2|-
CAWSFSGKSEQYF
TGTGCCTGGAGTTTTAGCGGGAAGTCCGAGCAGTACTTC
>TRBV2|TRBJ1-5|-|-
CASSPSSNQPQHF
TGTGCCAGCTCCCCGTCGAGCAATCAGCCCCAGCATTTT
>TRBV14|TRBJ1-4|-|-
CASSHGTPGEKLFF
TGTGCCAGCAGCCACGGGACTCCAGGTGAAAAACTGTTTTTT
>TRBV6-6|TRBJ2-3|-|-
CASSYSGTKKDTQYF
TGTGCCAGCAGTTACAGTGGCACCAAGAAGGATACGCAGTATTTT
>TRBV19|TRBJ2-1|-|once
CATRDFPREQFF
TGTGCCACCAGGGACTTCCCCCGTGAGCAGTTCTTC
>TRBV27|TRBJ1-5|TRBD1|-
CASRDRAGVSNQPQHF
TGTGCCAGCAGGGACAGGGCTGGTGTAAGCAATCAGCCCCAGCATTTT
>TRBV5-6|TRBJ2-3|-|-
CASSSTGNTDTQYF
TGTGCCAGCAGTTCGACAGGAAACACAGATACGCAGTATTTT
>TRBV5-1|TRBJ2-1|-|-
CASSFDNEQFF
TGCGCCAGCAGCTTCGACAATGAGCAGTTCTTC
>TRBV11-2|TRBJ2-7|TRBD2|few
CASSWGGSAAEQYF
TGTGCCAGCAGCTGGGGGGGATCCGCCGCCGAGCAGTACTTC
>TRBV27|TRBJ2-3|-|-
CASSLVRSDTQYF
TGTGCCAGCAGTTTAGTTCGGTCAGATACGCAGTATTTT
>TRBV2|TRBJ1-3|TRBD1|-
CASRDRGAGNTIYF
TGTGCCAGCAGGGACAGGGGGGCTGGAAACACCATATATTTT
>TRBV10-1|TRBJ2-3|-|-
CASSDGLFSDTQYF
TGCGCCAGCAGCGACGGACTGTTTTCAGATACGCAGTATTTT
>TRBV15|TRBJ1-4|TRBD1|-
CATSREVTGGRELFF
TGTGCCACCAGCAGAGAGGTGACAGGGGGTCGGGAACTGTTTTTT
>TRBV5-1|TRBJ2-2|-|-
CASSGGRGAGELFF
TGCGCCAGCAGCGGGGGCAGGGGAGCTGGGGAGCTGTTTTTT
>TRBV3-1/TRBV3-2|TRBJ2-5|-|-
CASSPRTHGEETQYF
TGTGCCAGCAGCCCTCGGACCCACGGGGAAGAGACCCAGTACTTC
>TRBV12-3/TRBV12-4|TRBJ1-3|-|once
CASSLRQGNTIYF
TGTGCCAGCAGTTTGCGGCAGGGAAACACCATATATTTT
>TRBV4-2|TRBJ1-5|-|-
CASSPSGPRGPQPQHF
TGTGCCAGCAGCCCCTCCGGCCCAAGGGGTCCCCAGCCCCAGCATTTT
>TRBV12-3/TRBV12-4|TRBJ2-3|-|once
CASRLLGTDTQYF
TGTGCCAGCAGGCTACTAGGCACAGATACGCAGTATTTT
>TRBV5-1|TRBJ2-7|TRBD1|-
CASSLPSDRGLTYEQYF
TGCGCCAGCAGCTTGCCTTCTGACAGGGGGTTAACCTACGAGCAGTACTTC
>TRBV7-2|TRBJ1-6|-|few
CASSFSSYNSPLHF
TGTGCCAGCAGCTTTAGCTCCTATAATTCACCCCTCCACTTT
>TRBV27|TRBJ2-7|-|-
CASSPLQGGVGYEQYF
TGTGCCAGCAGTCCCCTACAGGGTGGAGTTGGGTACGAGCAGTACTTC
>TRBV18|TRBJ2-2|TRBD1|-
CASSARTTGTANTGELFF
TGTGCCAGCTCAGCAAGGACCACCGGGACAGCGAACACCGGGGAGCTGTTTTTT
>TRBV27|TRBJ2-3|TRBD2|-
CASSSLAGDTQYF
TGTGCCAGCAGTTCCCTAGCGGGAGATACGCAGTATTTT
>TRBV3-1/TRBV3-2|TRBJ1-2|-|-
CASRDGNYGYTF
TGTGCCAGCCGCGACGGGAACTATGGCTACACCTTC
>TRBV5-1|TRBJ1-1|TRBD1|-
CASSRDRADTEAFF
TGCGCCAGCAGCCGTGACAGGGCAGACACTGAAGCTTTCTTT
>TRBV28|TRBJ1-2|-|-
CAGQSTRYGYTF
TGTGCCGGCCAGAGCACTAGGTATGGCTACACCTTC
>TRBV12-3/TRBV12-4|TRBJ2-1|TRBD1|-
CASRRGQGNEQFF
TGTGCCAGCAGACGGGGACAGGGCAATGAGCAGTTCTTC
>TRBV10-1|TRBJ2-3|TRBD2|-
CASSRTSGRDTDTQYF
TGCGCCAGCAGTCGGACTAGCGGGAGGGACACAGATACGCAGTATTTT
>TRBV24-1|TRBJ2-1|-|-
CATSDLGTSYNEQFF
TGTGCCACCAGTGACCTAGGGACTTCCTACAATGAGCAGTTCTTC
>TRBV29-1|TRBJ2-4|TRBD1|once
CSVLRGNIQYF
TGCAGCGTTCTCAGGGGGAACATTCAGTACTTC
>TRBV12-3/TRBV12-4|TRBJ1-2|-|-
CASSLGGVYGYTF
TGTGCCAGCAGTTTAGGGGGGGTCTATGGCTACACCTTC
>TRBV7-9|TRBJ2-7|-|-
CASSLELTEQTYEQYF
TGTGCCAGCAGCTTAGAGTTGACAGAACAGACCTACGAGCAGTACTTC
>TRBV6-5|TRBJ2-7|TRBD1|-
CASSSTGSYEQYF
TGTGCCAGCAGCTCGACAGGGTCCTACGAGCAGTACTTC